The rows below give T cell receptor beta chains drawn from one sample of a study of OX40 agonist ivuxolimab in advanced cancers. The assay was immunoSEQ multiplex PCR, and TCRdb's table has in-frame clones only and misses some. The sample records about 20,000 clones, around 86% being singletons. The material was CD4+ or CD8+ T cells sorted from blood, obtained in a trial of the OX40 agonist ivuxolimab. The receptor set was obtained from an adult with an advanced solid tumor such as melanoma, head and neck, liver or kidney cancer. The CDR3 runs from the conserved cysteine through the conserved F or W. A D gene is named only where the DNA matches it firmly.

d_gene: TRBD1; v_gene: TRBV6-6; CDR3aa: CASGTENYQPQHF
d_gene: TRBD1; v_gene: TRBV4-2; CDR3aa: CASSYTGTAVYEQYF
d_gene: TRBD1; v_gene: TRBV4-1; CDR3aa: CASSQEGTGLGGYTF
d_gene: TRBD2; v_gene: TRBV7-9; CDR3aa: CASSLVWTSGSASTDTQYF
d_gene: TRBD1; v_gene: TRBV18; CDR3aa: CASSHTGTGGHEQYF
d_gene: .; v_gene: TRBV6-6; CDR3aa: CASSYGWDTEAFF
d_gene: .; v_gene: TRBV2; CDR3aa: CASRPVAVWEQYF
d_gene: .; v_gene: TRBV7-9; CDR3aa: CASSYRGGELFF
d_gene: .; v_gene: TRBV2; CDR3aa: CASSTLTGNTEAFF
d_gene: TRBD2; v_gene: TRBV7-2; CDR3aa: CASSLVGGQETQYF
d_gene: .; v_gene: TRBV6-5; CDR3aa: CASSYPGSNQPQHF
d_gene: .; v_gene: TRBV20-1; CDR3aa: CSARSGYEQYF
d_gene: .; v_gene: TRBV5-8; CDR3aa: CASSLADEQFF
d_gene: .; v_gene: TRBV11-2; CDR3aa: CASSSLVGGNYEQYF
d_gene: .; v_gene: TRBV13; CDR3aa: CASSGGWANTEAFF
d_gene: .; v_gene: TRBV18; CDR3aa: CASSPFVQDNEQFF
d_gene: .; v_gene: TRBV4-1; CDR3aa: CASSQERRGRSYNEQFF
d_gene: TRBD1; v_gene: TRBV5-4; CDR3aa: CASQKAGQGGGNTIYF
d_gene: TRBD1; v_gene: TRBV18; CDR3aa: CASSPTRTGAMNTEAFF
d_gene: TRBD1; v_gene: TRBV5-1; CDR3aa: CASGLGQGPDTQYF
d_gene: .; v_gene: TRBV6-5; CDR3aa: CASTDQAKNIQYF
d_gene: .; v_gene: TRBV4-1; CDR3aa: CASSLREAGELFF
d_gene: .; v_gene: TRBV5-1; CDR3aa: CASSTGRDWETQYF
d_gene: .; v_gene: TRBV7-9; CDR3aa: CASSARTVINSPLHF
d_gene: TRBD1; v_gene: TRBV19; CDR3aa: CASSTGQPGANVLTF
d_gene: TRBD2; v_gene: TRBV7-2; CDR3aa: CASSSGTSGYNEQFF
d_gene: .; v_gene: TRBV27; CDR3aa: CASRGRSQETQYF
d_gene: .; v_gene: TRBV15; CDR3aa: CATSRGGTSYEQYF
d_gene: .; v_gene: TRBV5-8; CDR3aa: CASSQADSSSYEQYF
d_gene: .; v_gene: TRBV5-6; CDR3aa: CASSWSSGELFF
d_gene: TRBD2; v_gene: TRBV25-1; CDR3aa: CASSAGTSYRETQYF
d_gene: .; v_gene: TRBV7-2; CDR3aa: CASSLVRGATASPLHF
d_gene: TRBD2; v_gene: TRBV5-1; CDR3aa: CASSLAGRRGGQETQYF
d_gene: .; v_gene: TRBV5-1; CDR3aa: CASSLELGGGELFF
d_gene: .; v_gene: TRBV27; CDR3aa: CASSSDPINGYTF
d_gene: .; v_gene: TRBV2; CDR3aa: CASSEGVWGYGYTF
d_gene: .; v_gene: TRBV10-3; CDR3aa: CAISEGINQPQHF
d_gene: .; v_gene: TRBV7-2; CDR3aa: CASSLAGPGSYNSPLHF
d_gene: .; v_gene: TRBV5-4; CDR3aa: CASSLERGRDQPQHF
d_gene: TRBD2; v_gene: TRBV2; CDR3aa: CASGLAGPNEQFF
d_gene: .; v_gene: TRBV27; CDR3aa: CASSFWRATTDTQYF
d_gene: .; v_gene: TRBV7-3; CDR3aa: CASSLSPRHTGPSNTGELFF
d_gene: .; v_gene: TRBV28; CDR3aa: CASSRGGNSYEQYF
d_gene: .; v_gene: TRBV11-1; CDR3aa: CASSLDRVWDTEFYGYTF
d_gene: .; v_gene: TRBV19; CDR3aa: CASSIVPAGGYGYTF
d_gene: .; v_gene: TRBV5-1; CDR3aa: CASRRLGTVNTEAFF
d_gene: .; v_gene: TRBV10-3; CDR3aa: CAISDPGRITDTQYF